This T cell receptor (beta chain) came from a study of OX40 agonist ivuxolimab in advanced cancers. Regarding the complete study: Ivuxolimab was an agonistic, fully human IgG2 monoclonal antibody directed against OX40 (CD134), a costimulatory receptor. The purpose of peripheral TCRbeta sequencing was to test whether ivuxolimab changed TCR sequence diversity and led to clonal T-cell expansion. Intravenous ivuxolimab was administered to patients every 2 weeks at six dose levels: 0.01, 0.1, 0.3, 1.5, 3 and 10 mg/kg. Among the roughly 50 dose-escalation patients, roughly 20 had hepatocellular carcinoma, about 15 melanoma, 9 renal cell carcinoma and 9 head and neck cancer. Patients were allowed to have had prior anti-PD-1, anti-PD-L1 or anti-CTLA-4 therapy, and around 37% of the dose-escalation patients had previously received checkpoint inhibitors. The paper covers the monotherapy dose-escalation part of the phase I ivuxolimab trial, which included N of about 51 patients. Partial responses occurred in three dose-escalation patients: two with cutaneous melanoma and one with hepatocellular carcinoma. In the dose-escalation cohort, around four fifths of patients were male, and the mean age was approximately 60 years with a range of roughly 23 to 79. Results the study describes overall, beyond this receptor: In the 0.1-3.0 mg/kg groups, partial responders had among the lowest normalized peripheral clonal expansion, particularly in CD8+ T cells. The antigen specificity of the peripheral T cells that underwent clonal expansion was not determined. On average, CD8+ T cells showed more expanded clones than CD4+ T cells after ivuxolimab. Low levels of normalized T-cell clonal expansion were also shown by some nonresponding patients. At doses of 0.1 to 3.0 mg/kg, clonal expansion of both CD4+ and CD8+ T cells in blood was seen between baseline and week 6.

The CDR3 measures 15 amino acids from cysteine to phenylalanine. Of the read, only the CDR3 DNA is kept; its 45 bases are in frame from base 1. The germline V gene gives CDR1 as ENHRY and CDR2 as SYGVKD. V and J are trimmed by 6 bases and 0 bases, and the gene matches miss 4 bases of the junction. Patients with a history of autoimmune disease or receiving systemic immunosuppression were excluded from the trial. In every dose cohort, peripheral blood was drawn for TCR sequencing at baseline, cycle 4 day 1, and cycle 7 day 1. The samples were drawn from a first-in-human, open-label, multicenter phase I dose-escalation trial of ivuxolimab. The trial enrolled adults with locally advanced or metastatic head and neck squamous cell, hepatocellular, melanoma or renal cell carcinoma. CD4+ and CD8+ T cells were sorted separately from peripheral blood before TCR sequencing. Genomic DNA was extracted from sorted cells for sequencing of the TCRbeta CDR3 region. The immunoSEQ Assay was used for sequencing of TCRbeta CDR3 regions. This immuneACCESS table, as held by TCRdb, lists in-frame sequences with V and J called but not all clones. Of the missing ones, under half trace to an unresolved V gene in checked studies; the others have no known cause. This sample comprises tens of thousands of clones, roughly 90% of them detected only once. The top ten hold approximately 0.44% of the sample.

As regards this clone: What antigen it recognizes has not been identified. Base qualities are not recorded, but no much larger clone differs from it by a single base.

This clonotype was obtained from an adult with an advanced solid tumor such as melanoma, head and neck, liver or kidney cancer. The sample here was CD4+ or CD8+ T cells sorted from blood, taken in a trial of the OX40 agonist ivuxolimab. The V and J segments used are TRBV10-3 and TRBJ2-2; a stretch of 7 junction bases matches TRBD2. The CDR3 here reads CAISSSGANTGELFF. DNA sequence: TGTGCCATCAGCAGCAGCGGGGCGAACACCGGGGAGCTGTTTTTT.